The clone carrying this TCR beta chain was picked up many times. The CDR3 sequence is 15 residues long. CDR1 and CDR2 (germline): SGHTA, FQGNSA. V trimming: 6 bases; J trimming: 5 bases; junction bases outside the gene matches: 7. Preparation of the TCRbeta library used unique molecular identifiers. TCRdb independently ran MiXCR on the PCR reads; one entry per CDR3 protein. The sample records approximately 490,000 distinct CDR3 sequences, 12% being singletons. The source of the sample is a study of T-cell reconstitution after alpha-beta-depleted transplantation in children. The gene calls are TRBV7-2 and TRBJ2-1; 10 positions agree with TRBD2. The TCR comes from a human donor who donated a stem cell graft to a child with combined immunodeficiency. The sample in question was PBMCs from the stem cell graft donor, obtained from the stem cell graft. CDR3 bases: TGTGCCAGCAGGATAGCGGGAGGTGTCCACAATGAGCAGTTCTTC. Translation gives CASRIAGGVHNEQFF. Filled out from reference TRBV7-2 and TRBJ2-1, the complete variable domain reads GAGVSQSPSNKVTEKGKDVELRCDPISGHTALYWYRQSLGQGLEFLIYFQGNSAPDKSGLPSDRFSAERTGGSVSTLTIQRTQQEDSAVYLCASRIAGGVHNEQFFGPGTRLTVL.